These 21 T cell receptor beta chains came from one sample sequenced in a study of T cells in localized non-small cell lung cancer. Using immunoSEQ multiplex PCR, the repertoire was profiled, and TCRdb retains in-frame clones only, with some absent. The sample lists tens of thousands of clones; almost 90% were seen once. The sample here was peripheral blood, taken before any cancer treatment. Receptors originate from a woman between 40 and 69 years old with stage I lung adenocarcinoma.

About this clone: One junction end does not reproduce the germline sequence, and a read error may be involved. This chain uses TRBV7-7 with TRBJ2-5, with 7 bases that match TRBD2. This CDR3 region has 16 residues. CDR1 is SSHAT and CDR2 is FNYEAQ in the germline V gene (reference sequence). The chain's CDR3 is CASSLAGPGLQETQYF. The CDR3 nucleotides are TGTGCTAGCAGCTTAGCGGGTCCAGGGCTCCAAGAGACCCAGTACTTC.

The chain combines TRBV10-1 with TRBJ1-2, with 9 bases identical to TRBD1. This CDR3 spans 13 amino acids. Germline V lookup: CDR1 WNHNN, CDR2 SYGVQD (reference sequence). After removal of 6 bases from V and 10 bases from J, the junction contained 9 bases not matched to a gene. The CDR3 nucleotides read TGCGCCAGCAGCGCCGGGACAGGGAAAGTCTACACCTTC. Protein product: CASSAGTGKVYTF.

The V gene is TRBV28, the J gene TRBJ2-5, with D perhaps TRBD1 (8 bases). The V end was cut by 6 bases, the J end by 6 bases, with 14 bases between. The CDR3 runs 13 residues. The germline V gene has CDR1 MDHEN and CDR2 SYDVKM. The CDR3 DNA reads as TGTGCCAGCAGAACAGGGGGGGCCAAGACCCAGTACTTC. It is translated as CASRTGGAKTQYF.

The V gene is TRBV4-1, the J gene TRBJ1-1; unclear D gene. The CDR3 consists of 11 residues. The germline CDR1 and CDR2 sequences are MGHRA and YSYEKL. V shed 0 bases and J shed 10 bases, with 6 bases lying between them. CDR3 sequence: CASSQERRAFF. The CDR3 region has the DNA TGCGCCAGCAGCCAAGAGAGAAGAGCTTTCTTT.

V usage is TRBV10-3 and J usage is TRBJ2-2; D call uncertain. CDR1 and CDR2 from the germline V gene are ENHRY and SYGVKD. The CDR3 consists of 13 residues. Trimming removed 2 bases at V and 1 base at J, with 2 bases between. The DNA for the CDR3 is TGTGCCATCAGTGAGGAGAACACCGGGGAGCTGTTTTTT. Protein product: CAISEENTGELFF.

CDR3: CASSVVMNTEAFF. In nucleotides, the CDR3 is TGTGCCAGCAGCGTGGTCATGAACACTGAAGCTTTCTTT. The chain is built from TRBV4-2 and TRBJ1-1; D remains ambiguous. The CDR3 spans 13 residues. Trimming took 5 bases from V and 0 from J, leaving 7 bases between them. Per germline, CDR1 LGHNA and CDR2 YNFKEQ.

The V gene is TRBV27, the J gene TRBJ2-7; the D gene is possibly TRBD1 (6 bases). The CDR3 consists of 16 residues. Trimming pared 2 bases from V and 3 bases from J, leaving 17 bases between. Germline V gene sequence: CDR1 MNHEY, CDR2 SMNVEV (reference sequence). Here the CDR3 reads CASSLVGTIPVYEQYF. In DNA, the CDR3 is TGTGCCAGCAGTTTAGTCGGGACAATCCCCGTCTACGAGCAGTACTTC.

The V call is TRBV15, the J call TRBJ1-2, with 7 bases that match TRBD1. J lost 4 bases, V lost 2 bases, and 7 bases had no gene match. The CDR3 contains 15 residues. Per germline, CDR1 LNHNV and CDR2 YYDKDF (reference sequence). In nucleotides, the CDR3 is TGTGCCACCAGCAGAACAGGGGAAGGATTCTATGGCTACACCTTC. Protein: CATSRTGEGFYGYTF.

V and J are TRBV18 and TRBJ2-7; unclear D gene. CDR3 length equals 12 residues. V was shortened by 2 bases and J by 3 bases, with 5 bases between the two germline ends. In germline, CDR1 is KGHSH, CDR2 LQKENI. This CDR3 is CASSPGSYEQYF. CDR3 nucleotides: TGTGCCAGCTCACCAGGAAGCTACGAGCAGTACTTC. The full variable domain, rest sourced from reference TRBV18 and TRBJ2-7, is NAGVMQNPRHLVRRRGQEARLRCSPMKGHSHVYWYRQLPEEGLKFMVYLQKENIIDESGMPKERFSAEFPKEGPSILRIQQVVRGDSAAYFCASSPGSYEQYFGPGTRLTVT.

Comments on this clone: The identical CDR3 is also encoded by other nucleotide sequences in the sample. This sequence joins TRBV27 and TRBJ1-1; no clear D gene. The length of the CDR3 is 13 residues. CDR1 and CDR2 (germline): MNHEY, SMNVEV (reference sequence). V dropped 4 bases and J dropped 5 bases, with 11 bases sitting between them. CDR3 bases: TGTGCCAGCAGTTGGAGGAAGAATACTGAAGCTTTCTTT. Amino acid sequence: CASSWRKNTEAFF.

V is TRBV6-5 and J is TRBJ2-2, with no clear D. The CDR3 is made up of 13 amino acids. V was clipped by 2 bases and J by 5 bases, with 6 bases between them. Germline V CDR1 and CDR2: MNHEY, SVGAGI. The DNA for the CDR3 is TGTGCCAGCAGTTACATGAAGACCGGGGAGCTGTTTTTT. Protein: CASSYMKTGELFF.

The V gene is TRBV7-2, the J gene TRBJ2-5; D not resolved. V was clipped by 2 bases and J by 4 bases, with 11 bases between them. The CDR3 sequence is 14 residues long. Per the germline V gene, CDR1 is SGHTA and CDR2 is FQGNSA. In nucleotides, the CDR3 is TGTGCCAGCAGCTTATCAAGTCCGGGAGAGACCCAGTACTTC. The encoded protein is CASSLSSPGETQYF.

J is TRBJ2-7 and V is TRBV30; D is possibly TRBD2 (7 bases). The germline gives CDR1 GTSNPN, CDR2 SVGIG (reference sequence). The CDR3 runs 14 residues. CDR3 protein: CVANGGGGTYEQYF. Written as DNA, the CDR3 is TGTGTCGCAAATGGAGGGGGGGGCACCTACGAGCAGTACTTC. The full variable domain, completed using reference TRBV30 and TRBJ2-7, is SQTIHQWPATLVQPVGSPLSLECTVEGTSNPNLYWYRQAAGRGLQLLFYSVGIGQISSEVPQNLSASRPQDRQFILSSKKLLLSDSGFYLCVANGGGGTYEQYFGPGTRLTVT.

The rearrangement uses TRBV11-1 and TRBJ2-3; no reliable D call. With 7 bases removed from V and 1 base from J, the gap between germline ends came to 9 bases. This CDR3 comprises 13 residues. Germline CDR1 reads SGHAT; CDR2 reads FQDESV (reference sequence). The CDR3 DNA follows: TGTGCCAGCAACAGCCCCCGCACAGATACGCAGTATTTT. Translation gives CASNSPRTDTQYF.

The rearrangement uses TRBV12-5 and TRBJ1-5; D remains unclear. Germline V lookup: CDR1 LGHNT, CDR2 FRNRAP. V was clipped by 5 bases and J by 9 bases, with 8 bases between them. The CDR3 has 11 residues. The CDR3 sequence: CASGTPGPQHF. The CDR3 bases are TGTGCTAGTGGTACCCCGGGGCCCCAGCATTTT.

The V call is TRBV9, the J call TRBJ2-2; TRBD1 might be the D (5 bases). Trimming cost V 1 base and J 7 bases, with 14 bases left between them. Germline CDR1 reads SGDLS; CDR2 reads YYNGEE. The CDR3 is made up of 15 amino acids. This CDR3 is CASSVLGDAGGELFF. The CDR3 region has the DNA TGTGCCAGCAGCGTACTAGGGGATGCTGGCGGGGAGCTGTTTTTT.

V gene TRBV6-6 combines with J gene TRBJ1-3; D call uncertain. The germline V and J ends were trimmed by 4 bases and 0 bases, with 7 bases remaining between them. This CDR3 contains 14 residues. CDR1 and CDR2 (germline): MNHNY, SVGAGI (reference sequence). The DNA for the CDR3 is TGTGCCAGCAGTTCCGCCAGCTCTGGAAACACCATATATTTT. It yields the protein CASSSASSGNTIYF.

The chain employs TRBV27 and TRBJ2-2; a weak D match, TRBD1 (6 bases). From germline, CDR1 is MNHEY and CDR2 SMNVEV (reference sequence). This CDR3 is 15 amino acids long. V was pared by 4 bases and J by 6 bases, with 15 bases between. The CDR3 sequence: CASSWGQGRSGELFF. CDR3 sequence (DNA): TGTGCCAGCAGTTGGGGGCAGGGTCGGTCCGGGGAGCTGTTTTTT.

In its sample, this clone was seen a few times. The gene calls are TRBV18 and TRBJ1-3; the D is unclear. Germline V gene data show CDR1 as KGHSH and CDR2 as LQKENI. V was cut by 0 bases and J by 6 bases, with 9 bases left in between. This CDR3 has 14 residues. Written as DNA, the CDR3 is TGTGCCAGCTCACCACCGTATATTCAAAACACCATATATTTT. This encodes CASSPPYIQNTIYF.

This sequence joins TRBV30 and TRBJ1-2, with D uncertain. V was trimmed by 7 bases and J by 3 bases, leaving 12 bases between them. The CDR3 covers 12 residues. Germline V gene sequence: CDR1 GTSNPN, CDR2 SVGIG (reference sequence). The CDR3 nucleotides are TGTGCCTTAAGTCAAACCGACTATGGCTACACCTTC. Translated: CALSQTDYGYTF.

V and J are TRBV5-1 and TRBJ2-2; D ambiguous. Trimming took off 2 bases at V and 6 bases at J, with 11 bases between the two ends. Germline V gene data show CDR1 as SGHRS and CDR2 as YFSETQ. The length of the CDR3 is 14 residues. Written as DNA, the CDR3 is TGCGCCAGCAGCTTTCTTAACCGGGCCGGGGAGCTGTTTTTT. Translation gives CASSFLNRAGELFF.